Listed below are T cell receptor beta chains from one sample, sequenced in a study of blood T cell repertoires in COVID-19. Some clones are missing from TCRdb's copy, which holds only in-frame ones; the method was immunoSEQ multiplex PCR. This sample yields around 170,000 clones, of which roughly nine tenths are seen a single time; 3.5% to 4.5% belongs to the top ten. Sequencing input: peripheral blood. Receptors were obtained from a woman between 70 and 85 years old with acute or convalescent COVID-19. Both conserved end residues are part of each CDR3. D genes are given only for firm matches. Clone size, where shown, is once, few, many, or a class for clones that have expanded.

d_call | clone_size | j_call | v_call | cdr3_nt | cdr3_aa
TRBD1 | . | TRBJ2-7 | TRBV6-5 | TGTGCCAGCACCTTCCGGGACAGGGATTTCTACGAGCAGTACTTC | CASTFRDRDFYEQYF
TRBD2 | . | TRBJ2-7 | TRBV2 | TGTGCCAGCAGTGCAGGGAGGGGTCTGGACGAGCAGTACTTC | CASSAGRGLDEQYF
. | . | TRBJ1-2 | TRBV3-1/TRBV3-2 | TGTGCCAGCAGCCCGCCAGGGGCCCCAAACTATGGCTACACCTTC | CASSPPGAPNYGYTF
TRBD1 | . | TRBJ1-2 | TRBV6-5 | TGTGCCAGCAGTTACTCTTTACAGGGGGGGTATGGCTACACCTTC | CASSYSLQGGYGYTF
. | . | TRBJ2-1 | TRBV18 | TGTGCCAGCTCACCACCATGGACGGGACTGTTTGACTACAATGAGCAGTTCTTC | CASSPPWTGLFDYNEQFF
TRBD1 | once | TRBJ2-6 | TRBV24-1 | TGTGCCACCAGTGATAACCGGGACAGGGGGCCTGGGGCCAACGTCCTGACTTTC | CATSDNRDRGPGANVLTF
. | . | TRBJ1-3 | TRBV30 | TGTGCCTGGAGTTCAGGGGATAATATTCCCTCTGGAAACACCATATATTTT | CAWSSGDNIPSGNTIYF
. | . | TRBJ2-3 | TRBV7-9 | TGTGCCAGCAGCTTTAGTGCGGGACGCACAGATACGCAGTATTTT | CASSFSAGRTDTQYF
TRBD2 | . | TRBJ2-5 | TRBV28 | TGTGCCAGCAGTTCCAGATCTACTAGCGGGAGATCGGAGACCCAGTACTTC | CASSSRSTSGRSETQYF
. | few | TRBJ2-7 | TRBV4-2 | TGTGCCAGCAGCCCGTCCAGGATGAGCTCCTACGAGCAGTACTTC | CASSPSRMSSYEQYF
. | . | TRBJ1-2 | TRBV6-1 | TGTGCCAGCAGTGAAGGAATAGTCGGCTATGGCTACACCTTC | CASSEGIVGYGYTF